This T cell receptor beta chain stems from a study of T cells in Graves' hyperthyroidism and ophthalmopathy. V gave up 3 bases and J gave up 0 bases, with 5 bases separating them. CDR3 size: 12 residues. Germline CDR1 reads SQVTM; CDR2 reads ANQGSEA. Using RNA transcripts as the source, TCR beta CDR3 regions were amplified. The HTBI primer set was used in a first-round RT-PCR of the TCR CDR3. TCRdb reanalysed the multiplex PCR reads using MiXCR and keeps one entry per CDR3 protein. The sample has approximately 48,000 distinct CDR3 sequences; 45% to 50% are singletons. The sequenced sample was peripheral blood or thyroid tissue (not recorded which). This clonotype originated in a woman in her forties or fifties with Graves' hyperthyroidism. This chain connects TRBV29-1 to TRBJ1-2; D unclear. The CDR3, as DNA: TGCAGCGTTGAGGACCCTAACTATGGCTACACCTTC. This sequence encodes CSVEDPNYGYTF.